The 3 T cell receptor beta chains in this list originate from one sample, sequenced in a study of CD8+CD57+ T cells in acquired aplastic anemia. Genomic DNA was employed as the template in profiling TCR beta VDJ and CDR3. TCRdb reanalysed the reads using MiXCR and keeps one entry per CDR3 protein. The repertoire includes under 250,000 distinct CDR3 sequences, 34% of them detected once, and 0.95% to 1.3% sits in the top ten. Material: sorted CD4+, CD8+, or CD8+CD57+ T cells (not recorded which) from PBMCs. These receptors were collected from a human donor in good health, serving as a control.

The chain carries TRBV5-1 and TRBJ1-3, with D hard to call. Per the germline V gene, CDR1 is SGHRS and CDR2 is YFSETQ. Trimming took 5 bases from V and 0 from J, leaving 9 bases between them. CDR3 length: 14 residues. CDR3 in DNA: TGCGCCAGCAGGGATAGAAACTCTGGAAACACCATATATTTT. This translates into CASRDRNSGNTIYF.

This clonotype was recorded at least ten times. This chain connects TRBV5-5 to TRBJ2-7; TRBD2 aligns across 15 bases. The V and J ends lost 4 bases and 4 bases, in that order; junction bases with no gene match: 9. CDR3 length: 17 amino acids. CDR1 and CDR2 from the germline V gene are SGHKS and YYEKEE (reference sequence). The CDR3 loop reads CASSLGLAGGDWYEQYF. The CDR3 DNA reads as TGTGCCAGCAGCCTGGGACTAGCGGGGGGTGATTGGTACGAGCAGTACTTC.

This clonotype was detected many times. The chain couples TRBV20-1 to TRBJ2-3, with 11 bases identical to TRBD1. This CDR3 has 16 amino acids. Germline CDR1 DFQATT, CDR2 SNEGSKA (reference sequence). The trim removed 6 bases at V and 4 bases at J, leaving 12 bases unmatched. As DNA, the CDR3 is TGCAGTGCGACAATCCGACGGGACAGGGGGTCAGATACGCAGTATTTT. Translating it yields CSATIRRDRGSDTQYF.